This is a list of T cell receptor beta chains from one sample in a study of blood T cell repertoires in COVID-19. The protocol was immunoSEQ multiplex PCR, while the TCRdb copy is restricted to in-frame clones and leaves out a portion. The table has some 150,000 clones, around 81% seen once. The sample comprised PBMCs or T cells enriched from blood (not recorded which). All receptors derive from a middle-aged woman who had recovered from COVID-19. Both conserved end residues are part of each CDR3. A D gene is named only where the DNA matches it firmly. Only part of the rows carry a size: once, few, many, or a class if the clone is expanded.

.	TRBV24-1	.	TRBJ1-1	TGTGCCACCAGTGACTACCAGGGTAAAGCTTTCTTT	CATSDYQGKAFF
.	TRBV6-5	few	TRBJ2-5	TGTGCCAGCAGTCTAGCAGGGGCCCAAGAGACCCAGTACTTC	CASSLAGAQETQYF
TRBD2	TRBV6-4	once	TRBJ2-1	TGTGCCAGCAGTGGGACTAGCGGGGGGGCCAATGAGCAGTTCTTC	CASSGTSGGANEQFF
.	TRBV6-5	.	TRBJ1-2	TGTGCCAGCATGTACTCTGACAGGAGCTATGGCTACACCTTC	CASMYSDRSYGYTF
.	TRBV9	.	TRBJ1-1	TGTGCCAGCAGCGTAGGCGCGGGGGCGAGCACTGAAGCTTTCTTT	CASSVGAGASTEAFF
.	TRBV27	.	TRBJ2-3	TGTGCCAGCAGTCCACAGGCCCCCCTCCTCACAGATACGCAGTATTTT	CASSPQAPLLTDTQYF
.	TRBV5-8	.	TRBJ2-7	TGTGCCAGCAGCTTGGAGACGAGGGACGAGCAGTACTTC	CASSLETRDEQYF
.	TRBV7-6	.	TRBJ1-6	TGTGCCAGCAGTCTAACCGATCGGGGGAACAGGAAGAATTCACCCCTCCACTTT	CASSLTDRGNRKNSPLHF
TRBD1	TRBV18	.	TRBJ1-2	TGTGCCAGCTCACCGGAGGGACAGTCCTATGGCTACACCTTC	CASSPEGQSYGYTF
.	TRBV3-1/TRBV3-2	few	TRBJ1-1	TGTGCCAGCAGCCAATTTACAGGTGCTATGAACACTGAAGCTTTCTTT	CASSQFTGAMNTEAFF
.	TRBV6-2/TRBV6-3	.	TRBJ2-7	TGTGCCAGCAGTTACCCTAGCTTGACGGGGTCCTACGAGCAGTACTTC	CASSYPSLTGSYEQYF
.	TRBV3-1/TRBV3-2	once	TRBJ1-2	TGTGCCAGCAGCCAAGATACAGGGCCGATGGGAGGCTACACCTTC	CASSQDTGPMGGYTF
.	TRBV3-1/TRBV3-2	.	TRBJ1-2	TGTGCCAGCAGCCAAGATCTTGGGGCCAGGGTGGACGGCTACACCTTC	CASSQDLGARVDGYTF
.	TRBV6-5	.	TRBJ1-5	TGTGCCAGCAGACCAGGGTTCAATCAGCCCCAGCATTTT	CASRPGFNQPQHF
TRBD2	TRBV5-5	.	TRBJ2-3	TGTGCCAGCAGCTTTTCCCTCCCGTGGGGGGGAAAGAGCACAGATACGCAGTATTTT	CASSFSLPWGGKSTDTQYF
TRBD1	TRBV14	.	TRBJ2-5	TGTGCCAGCAGCCAGACAGGGATTCAAGAGACCCAGTACTTC	CASSQTGIQETQYF
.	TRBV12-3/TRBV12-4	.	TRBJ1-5	TGTGCCAGCAGTTTAGCCGGGCCCCAGCATTTT	CASSLAGPQHF
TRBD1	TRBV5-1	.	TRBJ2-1	TGCGCCAGCAGCCTCCGGACAGGGGCGGCTGAGCAGTTCTTC	CASSLRTGAAEQFF
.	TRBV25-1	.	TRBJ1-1	TGTGCCAGGACAGTATACCCCAAGGAAAACACTGAAGCTTTCTTT	CARTVYPKENTEAFF
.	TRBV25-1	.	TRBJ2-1	TGTGCCAGCACGGGACAACAGGGCCCCCTCTACAATGAGCAGTTCTTC	CASTGQQGPLYNEQFF
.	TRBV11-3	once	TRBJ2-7	TGTGCCAGCAGCCCCGTGAGTCAAGCCTACGAGCAGTACTTC	CASSPVSQAYEQYF
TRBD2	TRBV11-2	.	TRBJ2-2	TGTGCCAGCAGCTTGTGGCTAGCGGGGGGGACCGGGGAGCTGTTTTTT	CASSLWLAGGTGELFF
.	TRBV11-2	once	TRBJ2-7	TGTGCCAGCAGCTTAGCCTCCTACCCGGACAGCTCCTACGAGCAGTACTTC	CASSLASYPDSSYEQYF
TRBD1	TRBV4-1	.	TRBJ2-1	TGCGCCAGCAGCCCCGGACAGGGGGCATACAATGAGCAGTTCTTC	CASSPGQGAYNEQFF
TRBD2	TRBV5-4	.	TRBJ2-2	TGTGCCAGCAGCTTCCGCGGGAGCGAAAACACCGGGGAGCTGTTTTTT	CASSFRGSENTGELFF
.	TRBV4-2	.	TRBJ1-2	TGTGCCAGCAGCCAAGAGGGACTATATGGCTACACCTTC	CASSQEGLYGYTF
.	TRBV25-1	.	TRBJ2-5	TGTGCCAGCAGTGACCCGACAGGCGTAGAGACCCAGTACTTC	CASSDPTGVETQYF
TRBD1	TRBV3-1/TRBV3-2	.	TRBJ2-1	TGTGCCAGCAGCCCGGGACAGGGATATCAGGAGCAGTTCTTC	CASSPGQGYQEQFF
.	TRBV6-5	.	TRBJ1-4	TGTGCCAGCAGAAACCACGGGGCAACTAATGAAAAACTGTTTTTT	CASRNHGATNEKLFF
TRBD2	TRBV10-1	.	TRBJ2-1	TGCGCCAGCAGTGAGAATCGGGCGGGGGGCCGGAGCTCCTACAATGAGCAGTTCTTC	CASSENRAGGRSSYNEQFF
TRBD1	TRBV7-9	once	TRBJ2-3	TGTGCCAGCAGCCCCCGGACAGGGGCTTTCACAGATACGCAGTATTTT	CASSPRTGAFTDTQYF
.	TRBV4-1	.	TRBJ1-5	TGCGCCAGCAGCCAAGTCCAGGGAACAAGCAATCAGCCCCAGCATTTT	CASSQVQGTSNQPQHF
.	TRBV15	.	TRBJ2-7	TGTGCCACCAGCAGAGATCTGGCAAGTGAGCAGTACTTC	CATSRDLASEQYF
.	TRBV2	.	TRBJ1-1	TGTGCCAGCAGTCAGGGGATGAACACTGAAGCTTTCTTT	CASSQGMNTEAFF
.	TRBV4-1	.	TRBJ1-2	TGCGCCAGCAGCCAAGACCCCACAGATAACTATGGCTACACCTTC	CASSQDPTDNYGYTF
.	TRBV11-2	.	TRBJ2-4	TGTGCCAGCAGCTTAGAGGCTAGCGCGGAAAACATTCAGTACTTC	CASSLEASAENIQYF
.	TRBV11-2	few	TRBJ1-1	TGTGCCAGCAGCTTAGGCAGGGTCACTGAAGCTTTCTTT	CASSLGRVTEAFF
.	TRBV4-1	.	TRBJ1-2	TGCGCCAGCAGCCAAGATGGCACCAGGGGCGTGGTAAGGACCTTC	CASSQDGTRGVVRTF
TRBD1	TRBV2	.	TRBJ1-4	TGTGCCAGCATCTGGGACAGGATTACTAATGAAAAACTGTTTTTT	CASIWDRITNEKLFF
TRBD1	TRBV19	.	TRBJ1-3	TGTGCCAGTAGTGGGACAGGGGGCTCTGGAAACACCATATATTTT	CASSGTGGSGNTIYF
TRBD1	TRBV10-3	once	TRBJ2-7	TGTGCCATCAGTGAGAGTAGTGGACAGGGGGGGGACGAGCAGTACTTC	CAISESSGQGGDEQYF